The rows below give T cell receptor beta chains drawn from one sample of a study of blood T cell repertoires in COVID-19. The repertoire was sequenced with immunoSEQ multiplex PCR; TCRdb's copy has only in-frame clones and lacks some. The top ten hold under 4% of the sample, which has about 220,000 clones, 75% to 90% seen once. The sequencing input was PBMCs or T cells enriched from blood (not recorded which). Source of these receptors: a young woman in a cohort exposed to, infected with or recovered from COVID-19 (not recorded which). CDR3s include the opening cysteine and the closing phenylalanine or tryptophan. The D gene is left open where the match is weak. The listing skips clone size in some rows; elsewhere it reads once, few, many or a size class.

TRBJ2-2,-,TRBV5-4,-,CASSLTGWVANTGELFF,TGTGCCAGCAGCTTGACGGGGTGGGTTGCGAACACCGGGGAGCTGTTTTTT
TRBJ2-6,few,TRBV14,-,CASSPLEGGGSGANVLTF,TGTGCCAGCAGCCCCCTCGAGGGTGGAGGCTCTGGGGCCAACGTCCTGACTTTC
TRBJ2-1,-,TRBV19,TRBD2,CASSISGGEYNEQFF,TGTGCCAGTAGTATTAGTGGGGGGGAGTACAATGAGCAGTTCTTC
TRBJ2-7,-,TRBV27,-,CASKDSVSYEQYF,TGTGCCAGCAAGGACAGCGTGTCCTACGAGCAGTACTTC
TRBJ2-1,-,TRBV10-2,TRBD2,CASSENRLAEYNEQFF,TGCGCCAGCAGTGAAAACCGTCTAGCGGAATACAATGAGCAGTTCTTC
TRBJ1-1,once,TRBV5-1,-,CASSLDSGGTEAFF,TGCGCCAGCAGCTTGGACTCCGGAGGAACTGAAGCTTTCTTT
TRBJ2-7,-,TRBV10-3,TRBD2,CAISHSTSGMLEQYF,TGTGCCATCAGTCACTCGACTAGCGGGATGCTCGAGCAGTACTTC
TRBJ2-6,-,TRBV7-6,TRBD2,CASSSGGPVGANVLTF,TGTGCCAGCAGTTCGGGGGGGCCGGTTGGGGCCAACGTCCTGACTTTC
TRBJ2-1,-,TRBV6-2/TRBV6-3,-,CASSYSTSSVNEQFF,TGTGCCAGCAGTTACTCGACATCTAGCGTCAATGAGCAGTTCTTC
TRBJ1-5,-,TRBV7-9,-,CASSLEGQPQHF,TGTGCCAGCAGCTTAGAGGGGCAGCCCCAGCATTTT
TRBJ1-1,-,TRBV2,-,CASSVFDTEAFF,TGTGCCAGCTCTGTCTTTGACACTGAAGCTTTCTTT
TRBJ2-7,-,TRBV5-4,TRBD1,CASSLGTAPGDEQYF,TGTGCCAGCAGCCTGGGGACAGCCCCCGGGGACGAGCAGTACTTC
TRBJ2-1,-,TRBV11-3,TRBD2,CASSLEGTSGRPFF,TGTGCCAGCAGCTTAGAAGGGACTAGCGGGAGACCGTTCTTC
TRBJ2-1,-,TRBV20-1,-,CSARDRNEQFF,TGCAGTGCTAGAGACAGGAATGAGCAGTTCTTC
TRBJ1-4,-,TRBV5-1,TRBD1,CASSPWTGENEKLFF,TGCGCCAGCAGCCCTTGGACAGGGGAGAATGAAAAACTGTTTTTT
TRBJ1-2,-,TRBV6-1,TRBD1,CASSEGYRGGGYTF,TGTGCCAGCAGTGAAGGGTACAGGGGCGGGGGCTACACCTTC
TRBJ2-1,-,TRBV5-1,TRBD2,CASSFSPGGTTAEQFF,TGCGCCAGCAGCTTTTCCCCGGGAGGGACTACGGCTGAGCAGTTCTTC
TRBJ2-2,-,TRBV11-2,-,CASSPGPSGTPGELFF,TGTGCCAGCAGCCCGGGACCGAGTGGGACACCCGGGGAGCTGTTTTTT